These 12 T cell receptor beta chains originate from one sample sequenced in a study of graft-versus-host responses after intestinal transplantation. Their target antigens are unknown. The data were produced by immunoSEQ multiplex PCR, yet TCRdb's version contains in-frame clones alone and is incomplete. The sample lists about 50,000 clones, nearly 95% occurring once. The sample here was unstimulated CD4+ T cells sorted from spleen or lymph node cells, taken before transplant. The receptors here all came from a human donor who was the organ donor for an intestinal transplant.

J is TRBJ1-2 and V is TRBV28; D not certain. CDR1 and CDR2 (germline): MDHEN, SYDVKM. The CDR3 contains 12 residues. The germline V and J ends were trimmed by 7 bases and 6 bases, with 12 bases remaining between them. CDR3 sequence: CASTHPSDGYTF. DNA of the CDR3: TGTGCCAGCACCCATCCGTCGGATGGCTACACCTTC.

The chain recombines TRBV18 with TRBJ2-7, with D possibly being TRBD1 (5 bases). The CDR3 has 13 amino acids. Deletions cut 1 base from V and 1 base from J, with 5 bases between. Germline values: CDR1 KGHSH, CDR2 LQKENI. Written as DNA, the CDR3 is TGTGCCAGCTCACCACAGGGGTCCTACGAGCAGTACTTC. Translation gives CASSPQGSYEQYF.

The sample holds one count of this clone. The chain carries TRBV4-1 and TRBJ1-5; D not certain. Germline CDR1 and CDR2: MGHRA and YSYEKL. The CDR3 is 17 residues long. V was clipped by 5 bases and J by 0 bases, with 17 bases between them. CDR3 sequence: CASSWEAGDHSNQPQHF. The CDR3 DNA reads as TGCGCCAGCAGCTGGGAGGCAGGCGACCATAGCAATCAGCCCCAGCATTTT.

The rearrangement joins TRBV2 to TRBJ2-2; TRBD2 matches 7 bases. J lost 0 bases, V lost 8 bases, and 3 bases had no gene match. Germline loops: CDR1 SNHLY, CDR2 FYNNEI. The CDR3 extends over 14 amino acids. The CDR3 loop reads CASGRGANTGELFF. As DNA, the CDR3 is TGTGCCAGCGGGAGGGGCGCGAACACCGGGGAGCTGTTTTTT.

The rearrangement links TRBV29-1 to TRBJ2-1; D is possibly TRBD1 (6 bases). The germline V gene encodes CDR1 SQVTM and CDR2 ANQGSEA. Between the trimmed V and J ends, which lost 4 bases and 1 base, there was a span of 8 bases. This CDR3 has 13 residues. The CDR3 protein is CSVVRGSYNEQFF. The CDR3 DNA reads as TGCAGCGTTGTCAGGGGTTCCTACAATGAGCAGTTCTTC.

This clone was seen a single time. The chain combines TRBV10-3 with TRBJ2-3, with 11 positions matching TRBD2. The CDR3 has 14 amino acids. The J segment lost 4 bases and the V segment lost 8 bases, leaving 5 bases of the junction unmatched. CDR1 and CDR2 from the germline V gene are ENHRY and SYGVKD. Here the CDR3 reads CAIRGLAGSDTQYF. CDR3 nucleotides: TGTGCCATCCGTGGACTAGCGGGTTCAGATACGCAGTATTTT.

The chain combines TRBV5-1 with TRBJ2-2; 10 bases align to TRBD2. The V gene's germline CDR1 is SGHRS and CDR2 YFSETQ. The CDR3 is 14 residues long. V shed 4 bases, J shed 3 bases, and the junction held 0 bases outside the gene matches. The CDR3 DNA sequence: TGCGCCAGCAGCGGACTAGCGGACACCGGGGAGCTGTTTTTT. Its protein is CASSGLADTGELFF.

CDR3 residues: CASSQGPFSYEQYF. In DNA form, the CDR3 reads TGTGCCAGCAGCCAGGGTCCCTTCTCCTACGAGCAGTACTTC. The genes are TRBV7-2 and TRBJ2-7; a weak D match, TRBD1 (5 bases). CDR3 length: 14 amino acids. The germline V and J ends were trimmed by 5 bases and 0 bases, with 11 bases remaining between them. Per the germline V gene, CDR1 is SGHTA and CDR2 is FQGNSA.

The J gene is TRBJ1-5, the V gene TRBV6-5; tentatively, D is TRBD1 (5 bases). Looked up from germline, CDR1 is MNHEY and CDR2 is SVGAGI. The CDR3 has 13 residues. The V and J ends lost 6 bases and 6 bases respectively, with 12 bases between them. The CDR3 spells CASSPVRGQPQHF. CDR3 in DNA: TGTGCCAGCAGCCCCGTGAGGGGTCAGCCCCAGCATTTT.

The rearrangement links TRBV5-8 to TRBJ2-7; 11 bases are a match to TRBD2. The V gene end was trimmed by 0 bases and the J gene end by 3 bases; junction bases not matched to a gene: 11. Per germline, CDR1 SGHTS and CDR2 YDEGEE. The CDR3 runs 18 residues. CDR3 bases: TGTGCCAGCAGCTTGGGGGGAAAGGGACTAGCGGAAATCTACGAGCAGTACTTC. Protein: CASSLGGKGLAEIYEQYF.

The J gene is TRBJ2-6, the V gene TRBV28; 9 bases align to TRBD2. Looked up from germline, CDR1 is MDHEN and CDR2 is SYDVKM. J lost 0 bases, V lost 5 bases, and 11 bases had no gene match. CDR3 size: 19 residues. In DNA form, the CDR3 reads TGTGCCAGCAGTCCCATTCGACTAGCGGTTCTCTCTGGGGCCAACGTCCTGACTTTC. It encodes CASSPIRLAVLSGANVLTF.

This chain uses TRBV19 with TRBJ2-7, with 9 positions matching TRBD1. CDR1 and CDR2 from the germline V gene are LNHDA and SQIVND (reference sequence). The junction had 13 bases not matched to a gene; V was cut back by 3 bases and J by 7 bases. CDR3 length: 16 residues. This CDR3 reads CASSMFWTGEGREQYF. In DNA, the CDR3 is TGTGCCAGTAGTATGTTCTGGACAGGGGAAGGTAGGGAGCAGTACTTC.